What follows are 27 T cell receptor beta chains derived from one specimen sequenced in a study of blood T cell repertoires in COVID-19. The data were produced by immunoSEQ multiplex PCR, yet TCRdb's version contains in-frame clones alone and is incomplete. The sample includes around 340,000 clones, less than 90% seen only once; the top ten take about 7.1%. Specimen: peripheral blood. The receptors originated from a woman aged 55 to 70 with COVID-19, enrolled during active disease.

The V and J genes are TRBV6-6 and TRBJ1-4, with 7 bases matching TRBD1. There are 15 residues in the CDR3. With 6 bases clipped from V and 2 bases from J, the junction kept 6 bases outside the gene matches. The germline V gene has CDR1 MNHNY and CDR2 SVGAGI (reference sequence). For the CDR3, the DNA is TGTGCCAGCAGACCTCAGGGGGGCACTAATGAAAAACTGTTTTTT. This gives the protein CASRPQGGTNEKLFF.

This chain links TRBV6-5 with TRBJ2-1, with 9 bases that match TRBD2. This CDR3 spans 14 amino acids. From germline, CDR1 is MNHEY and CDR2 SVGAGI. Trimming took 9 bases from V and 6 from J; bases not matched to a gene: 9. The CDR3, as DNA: TGTGCCAGTAAGGGGGTAGCGGGGGCCAATGAGCAGTTCTTC. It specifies CASKGVAGANEQFF.

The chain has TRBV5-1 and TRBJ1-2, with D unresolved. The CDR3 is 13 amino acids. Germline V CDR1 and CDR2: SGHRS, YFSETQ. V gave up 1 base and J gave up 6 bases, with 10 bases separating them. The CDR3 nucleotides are TGCGCCAGCAGCTTGATGATGGGCCATGGCTACACCTTC. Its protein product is CASSLMMGHGYTF.

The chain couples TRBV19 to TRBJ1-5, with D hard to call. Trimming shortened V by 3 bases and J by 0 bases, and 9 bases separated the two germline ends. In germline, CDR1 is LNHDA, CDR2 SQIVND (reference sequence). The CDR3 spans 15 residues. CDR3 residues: CASSILERSNQPQHF. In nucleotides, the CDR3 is TGTGCCAGTAGTATCCTAGAACGTAGCAATCAGCCCCAGCATTTT.

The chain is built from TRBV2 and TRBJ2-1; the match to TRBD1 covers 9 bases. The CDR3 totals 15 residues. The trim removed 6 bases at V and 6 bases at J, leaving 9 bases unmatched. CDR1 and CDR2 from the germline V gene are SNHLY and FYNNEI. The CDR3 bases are TGTGCCAGCAGATCACAGGGGGCGCTTACCAATGAGCAGTTCTTC. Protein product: CASRSQGALTNEQFF.

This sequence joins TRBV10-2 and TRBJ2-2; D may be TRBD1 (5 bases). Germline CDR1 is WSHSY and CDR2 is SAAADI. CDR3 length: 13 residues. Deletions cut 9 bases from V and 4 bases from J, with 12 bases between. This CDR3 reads CASSAGLTGELFF. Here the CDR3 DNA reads TGCGCCAGTTCAGCAGGGCTCACCGGGGAGCTGTTTTTT.

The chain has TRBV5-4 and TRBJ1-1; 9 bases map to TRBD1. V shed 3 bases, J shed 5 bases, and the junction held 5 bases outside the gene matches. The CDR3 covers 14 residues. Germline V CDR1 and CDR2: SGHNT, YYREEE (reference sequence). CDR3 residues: CASSSDRGYTEAFF. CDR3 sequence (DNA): TGTGCCAGCAGCTCAGACAGGGGGTATACTGAAGCTTTCTTT.

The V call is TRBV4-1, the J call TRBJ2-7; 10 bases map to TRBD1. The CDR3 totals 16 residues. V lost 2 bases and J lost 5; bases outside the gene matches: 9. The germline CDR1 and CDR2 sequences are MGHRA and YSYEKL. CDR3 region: CASSQQTDRGLHEQYF. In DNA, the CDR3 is TGCGCCAGCAGCCAACAAACCGACAGGGGGCTCCACGAGCAGTACTTC.

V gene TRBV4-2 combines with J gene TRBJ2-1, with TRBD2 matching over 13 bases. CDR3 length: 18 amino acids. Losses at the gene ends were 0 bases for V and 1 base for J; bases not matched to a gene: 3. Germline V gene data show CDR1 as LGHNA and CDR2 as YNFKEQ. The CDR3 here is CASSQETTSGGSYNEQFF. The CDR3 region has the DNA TGTGCCAGCAGCCAAGAAACGACTAGCGGGGGGTCCTACAATGAGCAGTTCTTC.

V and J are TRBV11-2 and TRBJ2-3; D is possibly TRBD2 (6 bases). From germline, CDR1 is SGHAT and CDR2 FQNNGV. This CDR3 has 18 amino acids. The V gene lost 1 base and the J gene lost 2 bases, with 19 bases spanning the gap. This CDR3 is CASSLGLLVADFTDTQYF. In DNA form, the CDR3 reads TGTGCCAGCAGCTTAGGGTTATTGGTAGCGGATTTCACAGATACGCAGTATTTT.

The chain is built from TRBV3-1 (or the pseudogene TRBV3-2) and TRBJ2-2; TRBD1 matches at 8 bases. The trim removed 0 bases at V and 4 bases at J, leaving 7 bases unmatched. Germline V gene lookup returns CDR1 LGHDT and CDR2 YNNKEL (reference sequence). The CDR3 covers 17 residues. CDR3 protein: CASSQDGSGGSTGELFF. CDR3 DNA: TGTGCCAGCAGCCAAGATGGGTCAGGGGGCAGCACCGGGGAGCTGTTTTTT.

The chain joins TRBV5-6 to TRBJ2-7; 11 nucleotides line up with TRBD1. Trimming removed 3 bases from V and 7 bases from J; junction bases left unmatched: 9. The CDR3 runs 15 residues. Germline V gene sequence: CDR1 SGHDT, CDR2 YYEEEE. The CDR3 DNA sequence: TGTGCCAGCAGCTCTTACCGGGACAGGGGGAATGAGCAGTACTTC. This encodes CASSSYRDRGNEQYF.

The CDR3 sequence is CASSKNPQNTGELFF. For the CDR3, the DNA is TGTGCCAGCAGCAAAAACCCACAGAACACCGGGGAGCTGTTTTTT. The rearrangement uses TRBV21-1 and TRBJ2-2; the table calls TRBD1, which could not be checked here. TRBV21-1 is described as a pseudogene. This CDR3 contains 15 residues.

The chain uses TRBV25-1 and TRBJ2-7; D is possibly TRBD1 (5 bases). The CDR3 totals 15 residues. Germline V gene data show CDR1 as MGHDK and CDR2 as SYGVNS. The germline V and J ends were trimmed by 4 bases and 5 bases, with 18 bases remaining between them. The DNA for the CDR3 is TGTGCCAGCAGTGGCTGGACATCAGGACGGGACGAGCAGTACTTC. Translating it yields CASSGWTSGRDEQYF.

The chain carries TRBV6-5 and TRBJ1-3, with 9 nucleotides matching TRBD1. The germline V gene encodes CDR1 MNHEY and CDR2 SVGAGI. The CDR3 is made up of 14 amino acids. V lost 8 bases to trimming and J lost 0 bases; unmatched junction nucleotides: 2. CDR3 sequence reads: CASGQGSSGNTIYF. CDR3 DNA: TGTGCCAGCGGACAGGGGTCCTCTGGAAACACCATATATTTT.

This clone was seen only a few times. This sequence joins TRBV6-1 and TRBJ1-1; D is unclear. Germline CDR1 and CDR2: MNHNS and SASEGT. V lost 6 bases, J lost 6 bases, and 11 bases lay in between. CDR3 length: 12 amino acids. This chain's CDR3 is CASRRRPAEAFF. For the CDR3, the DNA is TGTGCCAGCAGGAGGCGGCCCGCTGAAGCTTTCTTT.

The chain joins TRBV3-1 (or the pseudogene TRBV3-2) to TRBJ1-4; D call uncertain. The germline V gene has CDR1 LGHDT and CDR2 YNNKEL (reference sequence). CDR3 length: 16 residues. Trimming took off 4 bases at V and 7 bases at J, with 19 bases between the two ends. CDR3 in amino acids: CASSPTAGLMSEKLFF. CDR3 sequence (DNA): TGTGCCAGCAGCCCAACAGCGGGGTTGATGAGTGAAAAACTGTTTTTT.

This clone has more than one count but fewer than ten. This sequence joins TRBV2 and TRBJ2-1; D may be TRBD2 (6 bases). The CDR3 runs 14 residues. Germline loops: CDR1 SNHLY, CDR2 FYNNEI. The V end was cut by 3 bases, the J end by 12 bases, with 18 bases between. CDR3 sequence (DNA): TGTGCCAGCAGTGATGACGGGACTTCTCTGGGGCAGTTCTTC. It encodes CASSDDGTSLGQFF.

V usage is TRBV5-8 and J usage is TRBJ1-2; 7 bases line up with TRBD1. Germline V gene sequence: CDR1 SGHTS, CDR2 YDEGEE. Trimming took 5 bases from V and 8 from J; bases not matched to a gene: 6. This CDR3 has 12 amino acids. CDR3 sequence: CASSIQGSGYTF. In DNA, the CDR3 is TGTGCCAGCAGTATACAGGGGTCGGGCTACACCTTC.

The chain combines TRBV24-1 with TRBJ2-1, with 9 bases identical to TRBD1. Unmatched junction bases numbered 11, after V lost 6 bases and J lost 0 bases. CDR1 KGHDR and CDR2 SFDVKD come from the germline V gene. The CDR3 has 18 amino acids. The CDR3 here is CATSPGTGRGSSYNEQFF. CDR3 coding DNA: TGTGCCACCAGTCCCGGGACAGGGAGGGGCAGCTCCTACAATGAGCAGTTCTTC.

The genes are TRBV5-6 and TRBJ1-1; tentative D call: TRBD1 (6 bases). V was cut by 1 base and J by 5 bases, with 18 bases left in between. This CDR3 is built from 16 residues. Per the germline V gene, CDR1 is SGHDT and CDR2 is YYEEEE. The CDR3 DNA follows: TGTGCCAGCAGCTTGTATGTCAGGGACATCAGGACTGAAGCTTTCTTT. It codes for CASSLYVRDIRTEAFF.

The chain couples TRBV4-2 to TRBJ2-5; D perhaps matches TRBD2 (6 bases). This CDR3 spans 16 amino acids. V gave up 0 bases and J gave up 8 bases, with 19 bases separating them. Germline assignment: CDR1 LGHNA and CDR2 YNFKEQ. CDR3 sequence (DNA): TGTGCCAGCAGCCAAGATAAAGCGGCCGGTGCGGGAACCCAGTACTTC. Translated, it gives CASSQDKAAGAGTQYF.

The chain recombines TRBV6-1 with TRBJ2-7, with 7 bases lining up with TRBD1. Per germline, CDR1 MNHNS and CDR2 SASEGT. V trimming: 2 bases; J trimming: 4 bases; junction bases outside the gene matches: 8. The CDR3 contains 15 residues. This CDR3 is CASSEWGQFMYEQYF. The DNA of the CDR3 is TGTGCCAGCAGTGAATGGGGACAGTTTATGTACGAGCAGTACTTC.

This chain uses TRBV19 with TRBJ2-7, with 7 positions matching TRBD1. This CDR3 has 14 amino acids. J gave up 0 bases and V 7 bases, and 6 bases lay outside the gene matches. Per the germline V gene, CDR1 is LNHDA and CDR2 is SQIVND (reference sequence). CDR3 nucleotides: TGTGCCAGTAAAGGGGGCCCGGGCTCCTACGAGCAGTACTTC. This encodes CASKGGPGSYEQYF.

The CDR3: CASSYPEGRNTEAFF. The CDR3 bases are TGTGCCAGCAGTTACCCCGAGGGCAGGAACACTGAAGCTTTCTTT. The V call is TRBV6-5, the J call TRBJ1-1, with D unclear. V was trimmed by 2 bases and J by 1 base, leaving 11 bases between them. Germline V gives CDR1 MNHEY, CDR2 SVGAGI. The CDR3 spans 15 residues.

CDR3 nucleotide sequence: TGTGCCAGATCCCGGGGGGACTCTGGAAACACCATATATTTT. Residues: CARSRGDSGNTIYF. This chain connects TRBV2 to TRBJ1-3; TRBD1 is a possible D gene (5 bases). Germline loops: CDR1 SNHLY, CDR2 FYNNEI. The CDR3 is made up of 14 amino acids. Trimming cost V 9 bases and J 0 bases, with 12 bases left between them.

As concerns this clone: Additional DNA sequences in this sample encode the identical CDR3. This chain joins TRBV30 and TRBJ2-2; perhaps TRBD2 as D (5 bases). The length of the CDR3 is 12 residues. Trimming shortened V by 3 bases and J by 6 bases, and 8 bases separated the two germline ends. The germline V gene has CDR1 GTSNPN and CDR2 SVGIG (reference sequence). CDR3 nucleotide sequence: TGTGCCTGGAGCGCCGGGGCCGGGGAGCTGTTTTTT. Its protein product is CAWSAGAGELFF.